This passage covers 4 T cell receptor beta chains from one sample sequenced in a study of spatial heterogeneity in lung cancer (dated 2019 in TCRdb). Library method: 5' RACE. Sequenced on a NextSeq 500. TCRdb trimmed public reads at Q25 via fastp, called clones via MiXCR and kept in-frame beta chains. One record per CDR3 amino acid sequence lists the most common genes and DNA. This sample gives about 5,900 distinct CDR3 sequences in total; about a sixth of them show up just once. The top ten clonotypes cover about 14% of the sample. Per the publication, the time point label means: sample taken at primary tumor resection. Points the paper makes about the study in general: The number of expanded intratumoral alpha and beta TCRs correlated with the tumor nonsynonymous mutation count.

No antigen is known for these receptors. Source: lung tumor tissue, taken at surgery. These receptors were collected from a male donor with early-stage non-small cell lung cancer.

By sample share, this clonotype is medium-sized. The chain has TRBV29-1 and TRBJ1-5; the match to TRBD1 covers 10 bases. Trimming took 1 base from V and 2 from J; bases not matched to a gene: 2. The CDR3 contains 15 residues. Looked up from germline, CDR1 is SQVTM and CDR2 is ANQGSEA. The CDR3 loop is CSVEVGTGGNQPQHF. CDR3 coding DNA: TGCAGCGTTGAAGTAGGGACAGGGGGCAATCAGCCCCAGCATTTT.

This clonotype was counted a few times. The chain recombines TRBV12-5 with TRBJ1-5; D might be TRBD1 (6 bases). Germline loops: CDR1 LGHNT, CDR2 FRNRAP. The V gene lost 1 base and the J gene lost 5 bases, with 6 bases spanning the gap. The CDR3 has 13 residues. The CDR3 DNA is TGTGCTAGTGGTTTGGAGGGGGATCAGCCCCAGCATTTT. This encodes CASGLEGDQPQHF.

Concerning this clonotype: One end of the junction varies from germline; a read error may be responsible. V is TRBV11-2 and J is TRBJ2-3; 8 bases map to TRBD2. Germline-derived CDR1 and CDR2 are SGHAT and FQNNGV. The CDR3 has 14 residues. Written as DNA, the CDR3 is TGCGCCAGCAGCTCTAGCGGGAGCACAGATACGCAGTATTTT. This translates into CASSSSGSTDTQYF.

By frequency in the sample, this clonotype is medium-sized. CDR3 protein: CASSLQRDTEAFF. In nucleotides, the CDR3 is TGTGCCAGCAGCTTACAAAGAGACACTGAAGCTTTCTTT. This chain joins TRBV11-2 and TRBJ1-1; D call uncertain. The germline gives CDR1 SGHAT, CDR2 FQNNGV. CDR3 length: 13 residues. V lost 2 bases and J 3 bases, leaving 7 bases between the germline ends.